These 26 T cell receptor beta chains share one sample of origin, sequenced in a study of technical replicates of blood from a few donors. Only in-frame clones appear in the TCRdb table, and some are missing; sequencing was by immunoSEQ multiplex PCR. The table includes approximately 75,000 clones, around 97% detected once. The sequenced sample was T cells isolated from PBMCs. These TCRs come from a human donor in good health.

This chain uses TRBV7-2 with TRBJ2-1; 7 nucleotides align to TRBD2. CDR1 and CDR2 from the germline V gene are SGHTA and FQGNSA. The CDR3 extends over 16 amino acids. Trimming removed 4 bases from V and 3 bases from J; junction bases left unmatched: 9. The CDR3 sequence: CASSSPGLRNYNEQFF. DNA for the CDR3: TGTGCCAGCAGCTCCCCGGGACTAAGAAACTACAATGAGCAGTTCTTC.

The V gene is TRBV4-1, the J gene TRBJ1-5; no clear D gene. Germline V gives CDR1 MGHRA, CDR2 YSYEKL. The CDR3 consists of 14 residues. V gave up 4 bases and J gave up 7 bases, with 14 bases separating them. This CDR3 reads CASSPLRLAQPQHF. CDR3 sequence (DNA): TGCGCCAGCAGCCCTTTGAGACTGGCCCAGCCCCAGCATTTT.

This chain links TRBV2 with TRBJ1-2; D gene unclear. Per germline, CDR1 SNHLY and CDR2 FYNNEI. V was trimmed by 4 bases and J by 5 bases, leaving 8 bases between them. The CDR3 has 12 residues. The CDR3 DNA follows: TGTGCCAGCAGTGTAGTAAAATATGGCTACACCTTC. Protein: CASSVVKYGYTF.

J is TRBJ2-7 and V is TRBV4-2, with TRBD1 matching 8 bases. Germline trimming cut 3 bases from V and 7 bases from J; bases unmatched to any gene: 8. This CDR3 is 14 amino acids long. Germline V CDR1 and CDR2: LGHNA, YNFKEQ. Written as DNA, the CDR3 is TGTGCCAGCAGCCAGATAGGACAGGGTGGGGAGCAGTACTTC. This translates into CASSQIGQGGEQYF.

The chain employs TRBV6-1 and TRBJ2-7; the match to TRBD2 covers 7 bases. Per the germline V gene, CDR1 is MNHNS and CDR2 is SASEGT. This CDR3 region has 14 residues. Unmatched junction bases numbered 7, after V lost 6 bases and J lost 2 bases. The CDR3, as DNA: TGTGCCAGCAGGTTGGGGGGAGGGCCCTACGAGCAGTACTTC. Amino acids: CASRLGGGPYEQYF.

The chain couples TRBV6-6 to TRBJ2-5; 10 bases are a match to TRBD1. Unmatched junction bases numbered 4, after V lost 2 bases and J lost 1 base. The CDR3 has 16 amino acids. Germline assignment: CDR1 MNHNY and CDR2 SVGAGI (reference sequence). CDR3: CASSYARQGAQETQYF. The CDR3 DNA is TGTGCCAGCAGTTACGCCAGACAGGGGGCCCAAGAGACCCAGTACTTC.

Only one count was recorded for this clone. This sequence joins TRBV7-8 and TRBJ2-2; maybe TRBD2 (6 bases). CDR1 SGHVS and CDR2 FQNEAQ come from the germline V gene. Trimming removed 1 base at V and 7 bases at J, with 13 bases between. The length of the CDR3 is 15 residues. The CDR3 coding sequence is TGTGCCAGCAGCTTAGACGGGGGAGAGATCGGGGAGCTGTTTTTT. This encodes CASSLDGGEIGELFF.

The chain couples TRBV19 to TRBJ2-3; no clear D gene. V gave up 3 bases and J gave up 5 bases, with 3 bases separating them. The CDR3 is 11 amino acids. The germline V gene has CDR1 LNHDA and CDR2 SQIVND (reference sequence). CDR3 sequence reads: CASSILDTQYF. Here the CDR3 DNA reads TGTGCCAGTAGTATTCTAGATACGCAGTATTTT. Full variable domain (rest looked up from reference TRBV19 and TRBJ2-3): DGGITQSPKYLFRKEGQNVTLSCEQNLNHDAMYWYRQDPGQGLRLIYYSQIVNDFQKGDIAEGYSVSREKKESFPLTVTSAQKNPTAFYLCASSILDTQYFGPGTRLTVL.

The chain has TRBV19 and TRBJ2-7; a weak D match, TRBD2 (6 bases). With 5 bases removed from V and 0 bases from J, the gap between germline ends came to 14 bases. Germline CDR1 LNHDA, CDR2 SQIVND (reference sequence). The CDR3 contains 15 residues. The CDR3 reads CASSAGLLGSYEQYF. Here the CDR3 DNA reads TGTGCCAGTAGTGCTGGACTATTGGGCTCCTACGAGCAGTACTTC.

The chain recombines TRBV7-7 with TRBJ1-4; 8 nucleotides line up with TRBD1. CDR1 SSHAT and CDR2 FNYEAQ come from the germline V gene (reference sequence). V dropped 5 bases and J dropped 8; count of bases not matched to a gene: 7. CDR3 length: 14 amino acids. The CDR3 here is CASSPGQASEKLFF. CDR3 DNA sequence: TGTGCCAGCAGCCCGGGACAGGCTTCGGAAAAACTGTTTTTT.

The rearrangement uses TRBV6-5 and TRBJ2-1; 7 bases fit TRBD2. Per the germline V gene, CDR1 is MNHEY and CDR2 is SVGAGI. CDR3 length: 13 amino acids. V dropped 2 bases and J dropped 8; count of bases not matched to a gene: 3. CDR3 in DNA: TGTGCCAGCAGTTACCCTGGGGGGGATGAGCAGTTCTTC. As protein: CASSYPGGDEQFF.

This chain links TRBV9 with TRBJ1-2; TRBD1 might be the D (5 bases). The CDR3 sequence is 13 residues long. The V gene lost 4 bases and the J gene lost 6 bases, with 13 bases spanning the gap. Germline assignment: CDR1 SGDLS and CDR2 YYNGEE. The chain's CDR3 is CASSSPPGHGYTF. DNA for the CDR3: TGTGCCAGCAGCTCCCCGCCAGGGCATGGCTACACCTTC.

V gene TRBV7-9 combines with J gene TRBJ1-4; TRBD1 matches 8 bases. V dropped 3 bases and J dropped 7; count of bases not matched to a gene: 10. Germline V gives CDR1 SEHNR, CDR2 FQNEAQ (reference sequence). There are 16 residues in the CDR3. The CDR3: CASSLRAGGVGEKLFF. DNA for the CDR3: TGTGCCAGCAGCTTGAGGGCAGGGGGCGTCGGTGAAAAACTGTTTTTT.

The chain recombines TRBV5-1 with TRBJ2-3; TRBD1 matches 8 bases. V gave up 0 bases and J gave up 3 bases; unmatched junction bases: 6. The germline V gene has CDR1 SGHRS and CDR2 YFSETQ. The CDR3 runs to 16 residues. In DNA, the CDR3 is TGCGCCAGCAGCTTGGCCGGACAGGGAGGAACAGATACGCAGTATTTT. It codes for CASSLAGQGGTDTQYF.

The genes are TRBV11-3 and TRBJ2-7, with D maybe TRBD2 (5 bases). Germline V gene sequence: CDR1 SGHNT, CDR2 YENEEA. The V end lost 0 bases, the J end lost 11 bases, and 8 bases lay between the germline ends. This CDR3 spans 11 amino acids. CDR3 sequence reads: CASSLEGSEYF. CDR3 nucleotides: TGTGCCAGCAGCTTAGAAGGTAGCGAGTACTTC.

This clone has a single count. CDR3 amino acids: CASSQITGGNRYEQYF. The CDR3 bases are TGTGCCAGCAGTCAGATAACAGGGGGCAATCGGTACGAGCAGTACTTC. V is TRBV27 and J is TRBJ2-7; TRBD1 agrees at 9 bases. The ends lost 5 bases at V and 4 bases at J; junction bases unmatched: 12. In germline, CDR1 is MNHEY, CDR2 SMNVEV (reference sequence). The CDR3 totals 16 residues.

This chain connects TRBV5-1 to TRBJ2-1; D is uncertain. The V gene lost 3 bases and the J gene lost 2 bases, with 3 bases spanning the gap. CDR3 size: 12 residues. Germline-derived CDR1 and CDR2 are SGHRS and YFSETQ. CDR3 sequence (DNA): TGCGCCAGCAGCTACACCTACAATGAGCAGTTCTTC. Protein product: CASSYTYNEQFF.

V usage is TRBV18 and J usage is TRBJ2-7; TRBD1 agrees at 7 bases. V was pared by 3 bases and J by 0 bases, with 2 bases of the junction left unmatched. This CDR3 comprises 14 residues. The germline V gene encodes CDR1 KGHSH and CDR2 LQKENI. DNA of the CDR3: TGTGCCAGCTCACCGACAGGGCTCTCCTACGAGCAGTACTTC. Amino acids: CASSPTGLSYEQYF. Variable domain in full (rest from reference TRBV18 and TRBJ2-7): NAGVMQNPRHLVRRRGQEARLRCSPMKGHSHVYWYRQLPEEGLKFMVYLQKENIIDESGMPKERFSAEFPKEGPSILRIQQVVRGDSAAYFCASSPTGLSYEQYFGPGTRLTVT.

The chain has TRBV28 and TRBJ2-3; TRBD2 aligns across 16 bases. The V and J ends lost 7 bases and 4 bases, in that order; junction bases with no gene match: 5. CDR1 MDHEN and CDR2 SYDVKM come from the germline V gene. The CDR3 length is 16 residues. The CDR3 is CASIDGTSGRADTQYF. In DNA, the CDR3 is TGTGCCAGCATAGATGGGACTAGCGGGAGGGCAGATACGCAGTATTTT.

CDR3 loop: CASSRRGVAGVGEQYF. DNA for the CDR3: TGTGCCAGCAGCCGGCGGGGGGTAGCGGGAGTAGGCGAGCAGTACTTC. V is TRBV7-6 and J is TRBJ2-7, with 9 bases matching TRBD2. From germline, CDR1 is SGHVS and CDR2 FNYEAQ. With V trimmed by 5 bases and J by 6 bases, 14 bases remained unmatched. There are 16 residues in the CDR3.

The genes are TRBV28 and TRBJ2-3; the match to TRBD2 covers 11 bases. The CDR3 contains 16 residues. V was pared by 2 bases and J by 2 bases, with 3 bases of the junction left unmatched. CDR1 MDHEN and CDR2 SYDVKM come from the germline V gene. CDR3 sequence: CASSLGSGRVTDTQYF. In DNA, the CDR3 is TGTGCCAGCAGTTTAGGTAGCGGGAGGGTCACAGATACGCAGTATTTT.

The chain links TRBV7-6 to TRBJ2-1; 11 bases line up with TRBD2. Germline CDR1 and CDR2: SGHVS and FNYEAQ. J gave up 5 bases and V 1 base, and 1 base lay outside the gene matches. The length of the CDR3 is 15 residues. CDR3 amino acids: CASSLGLAGNNEQFF. The CDR3 region has the DNA TGTGCCAGCAGCTTAGGACTAGCGGGAAACAATGAGCAGTTCTTC.

This chain connects TRBV4-1 to TRBJ2-7; 7 nucleotides match TRBD1. CDR3 length: 14 amino acids. Germline V gene data show CDR1 as MGHRA and CDR2 as YSYEKL. Losses at the gene ends were 4 bases for V and 2 bases for J; bases not matched to a gene: 5. In DNA, the CDR3 is TGCGCCAGCAGCCTCCGAACAGGGGCCTACGAGCAGTACTTC. Protein product: CASSLRTGAYEQYF.

The chain links TRBV10-2 to TRBJ2-1, with a tentative D call TRBD2 (5 bases). The CDR3 has 16 residues. The germline V and J ends were trimmed by 8 bases and 0 bases, with 17 bases remaining between them. Per germline, CDR1 WSHSY and CDR2 SAAADI. CDR3 protein: CASHGSWGSSYNEQFF. In DNA, the CDR3 is TGCGCCAGCCATGGGAGTTGGGGTAGCTCCTACAATGAGCAGTTCTTC.

This clone showed up just a few times. J is TRBJ2-7 and V is TRBV5-1, with 13 bases fitting TRBD2. J lost 5 bases, V lost 4 bases, and 3 bases had no gene match. The germline gives CDR1 SGHRS, CDR2 YFSETQ. This CDR3 is 14 amino acids long. The CDR3 DNA is TGCGCCAGCAGCCTGGGGACTAGCGGGAACGAGCAGTACTTC. Amino acids: CASSLGTSGNEQYF.

The chain recombines TRBV30 with TRBJ2-7, with unresolved D. Trimming shortened V by 4 bases and J by 1 base, and 11 bases separated the two germline ends. Germline V CDR1 and CDR2: GTSNPN, SVGIG (reference sequence). The CDR3 sequence is 13 residues long. DNA for the CDR3: TGTGCCTGGAATAATCTGCTATCCTACGAGCAGTACTTC. This sequence encodes CAWNNLLSYEQYF.